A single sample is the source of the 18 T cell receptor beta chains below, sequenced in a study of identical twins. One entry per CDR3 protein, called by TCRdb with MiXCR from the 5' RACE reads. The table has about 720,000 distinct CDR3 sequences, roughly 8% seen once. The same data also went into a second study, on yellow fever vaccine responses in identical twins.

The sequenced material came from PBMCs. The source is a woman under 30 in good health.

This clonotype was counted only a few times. As DNA, the CDR3 is TGTGCCATCCAAGCGGGAGGGGCCCACGAGCAGTACTTC. Translating it yields CAIQAGGAHEQYF. The rearrangement uses TRBV10-3 and TRBJ2-7, with 10 bases matching TRBD2. The CDR3 has 13 amino acids. Germline CDR1 ENHRY, CDR2 SYGVKD. V shed 8 bases and J 5 bases; nucleotides not matched to a gene: 6.

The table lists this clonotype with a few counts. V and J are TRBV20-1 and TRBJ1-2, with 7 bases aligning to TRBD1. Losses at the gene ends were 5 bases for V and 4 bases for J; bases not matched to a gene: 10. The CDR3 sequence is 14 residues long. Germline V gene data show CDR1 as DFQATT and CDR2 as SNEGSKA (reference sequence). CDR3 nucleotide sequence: TGCAGTGCTGAAGCGCAGACAGGGCGCTATGGCTACACCTTC. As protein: CSAEAQTGRYGYTF.

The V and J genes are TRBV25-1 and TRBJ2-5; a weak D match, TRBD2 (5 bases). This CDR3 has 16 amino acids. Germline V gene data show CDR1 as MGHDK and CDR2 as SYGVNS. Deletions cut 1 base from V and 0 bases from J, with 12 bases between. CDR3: CASSEFGSVNQETQYF. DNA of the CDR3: TGTGCCAGCAGTGAATTCGGTAGCGTAAACCAAGAGACCCAGTACTTC.

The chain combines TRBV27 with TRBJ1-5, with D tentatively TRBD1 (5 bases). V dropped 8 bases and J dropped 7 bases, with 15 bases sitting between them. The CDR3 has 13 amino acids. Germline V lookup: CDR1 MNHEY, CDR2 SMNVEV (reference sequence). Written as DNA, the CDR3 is TGTGCCAGCGGGTGGGGCAGGGACCAGCCCCAGCATTTT. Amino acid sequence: CASGWGRDQPQHF.

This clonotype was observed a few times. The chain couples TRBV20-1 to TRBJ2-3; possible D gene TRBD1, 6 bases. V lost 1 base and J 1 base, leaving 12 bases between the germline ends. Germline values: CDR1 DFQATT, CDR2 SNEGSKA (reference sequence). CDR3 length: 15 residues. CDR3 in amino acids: CSARVGQRRTDTQYF. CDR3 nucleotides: TGCAGTGCTAGAGTCGGACAGAGACGCACAGATACGCAGTATTTT.

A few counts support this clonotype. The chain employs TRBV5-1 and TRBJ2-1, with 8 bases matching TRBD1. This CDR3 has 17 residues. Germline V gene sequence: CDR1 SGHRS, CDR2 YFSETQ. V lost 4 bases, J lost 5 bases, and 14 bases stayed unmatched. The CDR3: CASSAPKGTGYDNEQFF. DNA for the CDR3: TGCGCCAGCAGCGCACCAAAAGGGACAGGCTATGACAATGAGCAGTTCTTC.

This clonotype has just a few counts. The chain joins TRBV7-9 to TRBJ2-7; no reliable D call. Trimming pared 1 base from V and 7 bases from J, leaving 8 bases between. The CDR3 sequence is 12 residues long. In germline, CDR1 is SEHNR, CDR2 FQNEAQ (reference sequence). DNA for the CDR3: TGTGCCAGCAGCTTAGAGACTTCTGAGCAGTACTTC. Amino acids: CASSLETSEQYF.

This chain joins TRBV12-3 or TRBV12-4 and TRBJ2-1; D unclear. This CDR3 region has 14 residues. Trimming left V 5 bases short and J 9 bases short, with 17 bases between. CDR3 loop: CASSPMSNPVEQFF. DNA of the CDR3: TGTGCCAGCAGTCCCATGAGTAACCCGGTTGAGCAGTTCTTC.

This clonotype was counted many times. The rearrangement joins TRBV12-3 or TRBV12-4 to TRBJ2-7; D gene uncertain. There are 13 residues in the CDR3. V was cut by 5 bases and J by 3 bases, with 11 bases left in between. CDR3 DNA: TGTGCCAGCAGTCACGAGGACCACTACGAGCAGTACTTC. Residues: CASSHEDHYEQYF.

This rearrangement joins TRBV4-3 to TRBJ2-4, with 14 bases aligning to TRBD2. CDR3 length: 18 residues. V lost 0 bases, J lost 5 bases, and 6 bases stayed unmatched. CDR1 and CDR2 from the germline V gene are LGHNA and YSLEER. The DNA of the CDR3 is TGCGCCAGCAGCCAAGATGGGACTAGCGGGAGTCCCCAAAACATTCAGTACTTC. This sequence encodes CASSQDGTSGSPQNIQYF.

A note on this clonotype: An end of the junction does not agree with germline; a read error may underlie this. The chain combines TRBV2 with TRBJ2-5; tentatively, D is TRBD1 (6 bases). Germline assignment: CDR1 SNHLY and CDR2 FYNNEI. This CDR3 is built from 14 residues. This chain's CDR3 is CASGWAGDGLIFSF. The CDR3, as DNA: TGTGCCAGCGGCTGGGCAGGGGACGGGTTGATCTTTTCCTTC.

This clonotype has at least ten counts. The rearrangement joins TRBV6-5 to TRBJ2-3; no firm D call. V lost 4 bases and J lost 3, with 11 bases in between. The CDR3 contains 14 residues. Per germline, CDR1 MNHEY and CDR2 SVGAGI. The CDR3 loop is CASSSPVETDTQYF. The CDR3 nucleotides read TGTGCCAGCAGTTCCCCCGTGGAAACAGATACGCAGTATTTT.

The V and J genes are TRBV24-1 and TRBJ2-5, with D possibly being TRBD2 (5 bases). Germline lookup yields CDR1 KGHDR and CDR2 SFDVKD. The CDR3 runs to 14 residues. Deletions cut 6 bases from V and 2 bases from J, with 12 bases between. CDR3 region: CATSTHGGQETQYF. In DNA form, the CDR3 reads TGTGCCACCAGTACCCACGGAGGACAAGAGACCCAGTACTTC.

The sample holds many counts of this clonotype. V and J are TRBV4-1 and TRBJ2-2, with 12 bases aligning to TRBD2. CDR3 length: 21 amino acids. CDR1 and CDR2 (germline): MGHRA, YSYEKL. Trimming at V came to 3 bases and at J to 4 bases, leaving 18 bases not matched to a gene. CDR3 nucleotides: TGCGCCAGCAGCCAGAAGGGGTATCCTAGCGGGAGGGCGAGTGGCACCGGGGAGCTGTTTTTT. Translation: CASSQKGYPSGRASGTGELFF.

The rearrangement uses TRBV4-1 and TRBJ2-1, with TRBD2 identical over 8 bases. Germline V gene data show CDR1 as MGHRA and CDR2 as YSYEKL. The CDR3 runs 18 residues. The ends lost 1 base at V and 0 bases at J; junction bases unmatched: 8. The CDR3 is CASSQVVSSGHSYNEQFF. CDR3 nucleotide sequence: TGCGCCAGCAGCCAAGTGGTGTCTAGCGGGCACTCCTACAATGAGCAGTTCTTC.

This CDR3 reads CASSRGPLGGNTEAFF. In DNA, the CDR3 is TGTGCCAGCAGCAGAGGCCCATTAGGGGGAAACACTGAAGCTTTCTTT. The chain joins TRBV6-1 to TRBJ1-1; TRBD1 might be the D (6 bases). The germline V gene encodes CDR1 MNHNS and CDR2 SASEGT. V shed 6 bases and J shed 2 bases, with 19 bases lying between them. The CDR3 consists of 16 residues.

The CDR3 bases are TGTGCCAGCAGTGGAGGACCCTGGGGCACTGAAGCTTTCTTT. Protein: CASSGGPWGTEAFF. V usage is TRBV2 and J usage is TRBJ1-1; D gene unclear. Trimming stripped 4 bases from V and 4 bases from J, with 13 bases between. Per germline, CDR1 SNHLY and CDR2 FYNNEI. The CDR3 is made up of 14 amino acids.

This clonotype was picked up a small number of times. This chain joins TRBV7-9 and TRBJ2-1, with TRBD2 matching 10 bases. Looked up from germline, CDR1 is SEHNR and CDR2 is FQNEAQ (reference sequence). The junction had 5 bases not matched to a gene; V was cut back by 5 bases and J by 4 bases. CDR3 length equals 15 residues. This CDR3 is CASSASGSLYNEQFF. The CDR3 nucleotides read TGTGCCAGCAGCGCTAGCGGGAGCTTGTACAATGAGCAGTTCTTC. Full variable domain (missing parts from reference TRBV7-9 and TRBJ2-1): DTGVSQNPRHKITKRGQNVTFRCDPISEHNRLYWYRQTLGQGPEFLTYFQNEAQLEKSRLLSDRFSAERPKGSFSTLEIQRTEQGDSAMYLCASSASGSLYNEQFFGPGTRLTVL.